Listed below are T cell receptor beta chains from one sample, sequenced in a study of OX40 agonist ivuxolimab in advanced cancers. Here immunoSEQ multiplex PCR was the method, and the copy in TCRdb shows in-frame clones only, minus some. This sample carries around 62,000 clones, approximately 82% of them seen once, and the ten largest clones take 2% to 3%. This specimen was CD4+ or CD8+ T cells sorted from blood, taken in a trial of the OX40 agonist ivuxolimab. These receptors came from an adult with an advanced solid tumor such as melanoma, head and neck, liver or kidney cancer. Both conserved end residues are part of each CDR3. Each record gives: V gene, J gene, clone size, D gene, CDR3 protein, CDR3 DNA. The D gene is left open where the match is weak. Expanded clones get a size class; other rows say once, few or many, or leave the size out.

v_call: TRBV2; j_call: TRBJ1-1; clone_size: NA; d_call: NA; cdr3_aa: CASSEVTINTEAFF; cdr3_nt: TGTGCCAGCAGTGAGGTCACCATCAACACTGAAGCTTTCTTT
v_call: TRBV18; j_call: TRBJ1-6; clone_size: NA; d_call: TRBD1; cdr3_aa: CASSPQGGNSPLHF; cdr3_nt: TGTGCCAGCTCACCGCAGGGGGGGAATTCACCCCTCCACTTT
v_call: TRBV7-4; j_call: TRBJ2-3; clone_size: NA; d_call: NA; cdr3_aa: CASSFSESVAADTQYF; cdr3_nt: TGTGCCAGCAGCTTCTCAGAGTCTGTGGCTGCAGATACGCAGTATTTT
v_call: TRBV6-5; j_call: TRBJ1-2; clone_size: NA; d_call: NA; cdr3_aa: CASSYSRSAPMAFF; cdr3_nt: TGTGCCAGCAGTTACTCGAGAAGCGCTCCTATGGCTTTCTTC
v_call: TRBV29-1; j_call: TRBJ1-4; clone_size: NA; d_call: NA; cdr3_aa: CSGEDRGNEKLFF; cdr3_nt: TGCAGCGGAGAGGACCGAGGAAATGAAAAACTGTTTTTT
v_call: TRBV2; j_call: TRBJ2-2; clone_size: NA; d_call: NA; cdr3_aa: CASSEEATGRLFF; cdr3_nt: TGTGCCAGCAGTGAAGAGGCGACGGGGAGGTTGTTTTTT
v_call: TRBV7-8; j_call: TRBJ1-2; clone_size: NA; d_call: TRBD1; cdr3_aa: CASSPLGQAASGYTF; cdr3_nt: TGTGCCAGCAGCCCCCTGGGACAGGCCGCATCCGGCTACACCTTC
v_call: TRBV6-5; j_call: TRBJ1-5; clone_size: NA; d_call: NA; cdr3_aa: CASREGASNQPQHF; cdr3_nt: TGTGCCAGCAGAGAAGGTGCGAGCAATCAGCCCCAGCATTTT
v_call: TRBV7-2; j_call: TRBJ1-5; clone_size: NA; d_call: NA; cdr3_aa: CASSLDRAGNQPQHF; cdr3_nt: TGTGCCAGCAGCTTAGACAGGGCCGGCAATCAGCCCCAGCATTTT
v_call: TRBV5-4; j_call: TRBJ1-1; clone_size: NA; d_call: NA; cdr3_aa: CASIGPNGVNTEAFF; cdr3_nt: TGTGCCAGCATTGGTCCTAATGGTGTCAACACTGAAGCTTTCTTT
v_call: TRBV19; j_call: TRBJ2-2; clone_size: once; d_call: NA; cdr3_aa: CASSIIPGASTGELFF; cdr3_nt: TGTGCCAGTAGTATTATTCCAGGGGCTAGCACCGGGGAGCTGTTTTTT
v_call: TRBV27; j_call: TRBJ1-5; clone_size: NA; d_call: TRBD1; cdr3_aa: CASSFSPRGSGFQPQHF; cdr3_nt: TGTGCCAGCAGTTTTTCCCCCAGGGGGTCTGGTTTCCAGCCCCAGCATTTT
v_call: TRBV5-1; j_call: TRBJ2-5; clone_size: NA; d_call: NA; cdr3_aa: CASRPTGETQYF; cdr3_nt: TGCGCCAGCAGACCCACCGGGGAGACCCAGTACTTC
v_call: TRBV5-1; j_call: TRBJ2-5; clone_size: NA; d_call: TRBD1; cdr3_aa: CASSRNGQGGGETQYF; cdr3_nt: TGCGCCAGCAGCCGAAATGGACAGGGAGGAGGAGAGACCCAGTACTTC
v_call: TRBV6-5; j_call: TRBJ2-1; clone_size: NA; d_call: NA; cdr3_aa: CATTSHLSPTQFF; cdr3_nt: TGTGCCACCACTTCACACCTGTCGCCCACCCAGTTCTTC
v_call: TRBV5-8; j_call: TRBJ2-5; clone_size: NA; d_call: TRBD1; cdr3_aa: CASMTGWETQYF; cdr3_nt: TGTGCCAGCATGACAGGGTGGGAGACCCAGTACTTC
v_call: TRBV6-1; j_call: TRBJ2-7; clone_size: NA; d_call: NA; cdr3_aa: CASSDTSGDEQYF; cdr3_nt: TGTGCCAGCAGTGACACCTCAGGGGACGAGCAGTACTTC
v_call: TRBV19; j_call: TRBJ2-1; clone_size: NA; d_call: TRBD2; cdr3_aa: CASNSKVAGGPYNEQFF; cdr3_nt: TGTGCCAGTAACTCAAAGGTAGCGGGGGGGCCCTACAATGAGCAGTTCTTC
v_call: TRBV6-1; j_call: TRBJ2-1; clone_size: NA; d_call: TRBD2; cdr3_aa: CASSDRPGGNEQFF; cdr3_nt: TGTGCCAGCAGTGACCGCCCGGGGGGTAATGAGCAGTTCTTC
v_call: TRBV19; j_call: TRBJ1-5; clone_size: NA; d_call: NA; cdr3_aa: CASHKYEGQPQHF; cdr3_nt: TGTGCCAGTCATAAATATGAAGGTCAGCCCCAGCATTTT
v_call: TRBV4-2; j_call: TRBJ2-7; clone_size: NA; d_call: NA; cdr3_aa: CASSQDRAGYEQYF; cdr3_nt: TGTGCCAGCAGCCAAGATAGGGCGGGCTACGAGCAGTACTTC
v_call: TRBV5-1; j_call: TRBJ1-2; clone_size: NA; d_call: NA; cdr3_aa: CASSGANYGYTF; cdr3_nt: TGCGCCAGCAGTGGGGCTAACTATGGCTACACCTTC
v_call: TRBV12-2; j_call: TRBJ2-1; clone_size: NA; d_call: NA; cdr3_aa: CASRPLAGGYNEQFF; cdr3_nt: TGTGCAAGTCGTCCTCTAGCGGGGGGTTACAATGAGCAGTTCTTC
v_call: TRBV5-8; j_call: TRBJ2-1; clone_size: NA; d_call: NA; cdr3_aa: CASSYQGNEQFF; cdr3_nt: TGTGCCAGCAGCTATCAAGGCAATGAGCAGTTCTTC
v_call: TRBV6-5; j_call: TRBJ2-5; clone_size: NA; d_call: NA; cdr3_aa: CASRRGDLGETQYF; cdr3_nt: TGTGCCAGCCGGCGAGGGGACTTGGGAGAGACCCAGTACTTC
v_call: TRBV6-1; j_call: TRBJ1-1; clone_size: NA; d_call: NA; cdr3_aa: CASRLSTARSEAFF; cdr3_nt: TGTGCCAGCAGGCTATCGACGGCGCGCTCTGAAGCTTTCTTT
v_call: TRBV9; j_call: TRBJ2-7; clone_size: NA; d_call: TRBD2; cdr3_aa: CASSAAAGTLGEQYF; cdr3_nt: TGTGCCAGCAGCGCGGCAGCGGGAACCCTGGGGGAGCAGTACTTC
v_call: TRBV4-2; j_call: TRBJ2-7; clone_size: NA; d_call: TRBD1; cdr3_aa: CASSQDMGRQGSYEQYF; cdr3_nt: TGTGCCAGCAGCCAAGATATGGGGAGACAGGGGTCTTACGAGCAGTACTTC
v_call: TRBV6-1; j_call: TRBJ1-2; clone_size: NA; d_call: NA; cdr3_aa: CASSGGGGAYGYTF; cdr3_nt: TGTGCCAGCAGCGGGGGGGGAGGGGCCTATGGCTACACCTTC
v_call: TRBV7-8; j_call: TRBJ1-4; clone_size: NA; d_call: NA; cdr3_aa: CASSIRQGGEKLFF; cdr3_nt: TGTGCCAGCAGCATTCGTCAGGGAGGGGAAAAACTGTTTTTT
v_call: TRBV2; j_call: TRBJ1-6; clone_size: few; d_call: NA; cdr3_aa: CASSEGLWNSPLHF; cdr3_nt: TGTGCCAGCAGTGAAGGGCTTTGGAATTCACCCCTCCACTTT
v_call: TRBV5-4; j_call: TRBJ1-5; clone_size: NA; d_call: TRBD1; cdr3_aa: CASSADRGAQPQHF; cdr3_nt: TGTGCCAGCAGCGCGGACAGGGGTGCTCAGCCCCAGCATTTT
v_call: TRBV11-2; j_call: TRBJ1-1; clone_size: NA; d_call: NA; cdr3_aa: CASSEQGITKAFF; cdr3_nt: TGTGCCAGCAGCGAACAGGGAATCACGAAAGCTTTCTTT
v_call: TRBV28; j_call: TRBJ2-3; clone_size: NA; d_call: NA; cdr3_aa: CASSVGASTDTQYF; cdr3_nt: TGTGCCAGCAGTGTCGGGGCTAGCACAGATACGCAGTATTTT
v_call: TRBV4-1; j_call: TRBJ1-4; clone_size: NA; d_call: NA; cdr3_aa: CASSPGWGTEKLFF; cdr3_nt: TGCGCCAGCAGCCCCGGCTGGGGGACTGAAAAACTGTTTTTT
v_call: TRBV6-6; j_call: TRBJ2-2; clone_size: NA; d_call: NA; cdr3_aa: CASSYGQTGGAGELFF; cdr3_nt: TGTGCCAGCAGTTACGGCCAAACAGGGGGGGCCGGGGAGCTGTTTTTT
v_call: TRBV28; j_call: TRBJ1-4; clone_size: NA; d_call: NA; cdr3_aa: CASSRWGSAGEKLFF; cdr3_nt: TGTGCCAGCAGTCGCTGGGGGTCGGCGGGGGAAAAACTGTTTTTT